This T cell receptor (beta chain) derives from a study of graft-versus-host responses after intestinal transplantation. In the study overall: Grafts were multivisceral, liver-intestinal, or isolated intestinal.

Looked up from germline, CDR1 is SQVTM and CDR2 is ANQGSEA. The CDR3 sequence is 15 residues long. The junction had 17 bases not matched to a gene; V was cut back by 6 bases and J by 9 bases. Measured with immunoSEQ multiplex PCR; TCRdb has only the in-frame clones, and not every one. The sample includes roughly 120,000 clones, over 75% of them seen just once. About this clone itself: Its target is unknown.

The chain has TRBV29-1 and TRBJ2-1, with 7 bases identical to TRBD2. The material sequenced was unstimulated CD4+ T cells sorted from spleen or lymph node cells, taken before intestinal transplant. The TCR comes from a human donor who received an intestinal transplant. The CDR3 region has the DNA TGCAGCGTCCCCGGACTAGTCTCGCCGAATGGTGAGCAGTTCTTC. The encoded protein is CSVPGLVSPNGEQFF.